A single sample is the source of the 27 T cell receptor beta chains below, sequenced in a study of spatial heterogeneity in lung cancer. TCRdb itself ran the 5' RACE reads through MiXCR, one entry per CDR3 protein. The sample carries tens of thousands of distinct CDR3 sequences, nearly 9% recorded once. Time point of the sample: blood at routine non-recurrence follow-up after resection. Source: PBMCs, taken at follow-up. The receptors were sampled from a female donor with early-stage non-small cell lung cancer.

This clonotype was found many times. V is TRBV7-3 and J is TRBJ2-1, with TRBD2 matching over 9 bases. The trim removed 3 bases at V and 9 bases at J, leaving 12 bases unmatched. This CDR3 is 16 amino acids long. The germline gives CDR1 SGHTA, CDR2 FQGTGA. The CDR3 region has the DNA TGTGCCAGCAGCTTGGGCTTTAGCGGGAGTTTGAGTGAGCAGTTCTTC. Translating gives CASSLGFSGSLSEQFF.

The chain carries TRBV5-5 and TRBJ1-5; the D gene is possibly TRBD1 (6 bases). This CDR3 has 15 amino acids. Looked up from germline, CDR1 is SGHKS and CDR2 is YYEKEE (reference sequence). V lost 0 bases, J lost 11 bases, and 18 bases lay in between. CDR3 loop: CASSLAGGQLNAQHF. CDR3 bases: TGTGCCAGCAGCTTGGCGGGGGGACAACTCAATGCCCAGCATTTT. Complete variable domain (other parts from reference TRBV5-5 and TRBJ1-5): DAGVTQSPTHLIKTRGQQVTLRCSPISGHKSVSWYQQVLGQGPQFIFQYYEKEERGRGNFPDRFSARQFPNYSSELNVNALLLGDSALYLCASSLAGGQLNAQHFGDGTRLSIL.

In its sample, this clonotype was seen a few times. This rearrangement joins TRBV2 to TRBJ2-1, with 7 bases that match TRBD2. CDR1 is SNHLY, CDR2 FYNNEI, per germline. Trimming cost V 6 bases and J 0 bases; bases outside gene matches: 5. CDR3 size: 15 residues. The CDR3 sequence is CASSPSGFSYNEQFF. The CDR3 region has the DNA TGTGCCAGCAGCCCTAGCGGTTTCTCCTACAATGAGCAGTTCTTC.

V gene TRBV27 combines with J gene TRBJ2-4; D call uncertain. V was cut by 2 bases and J by 0 bases, with 11 bases left in between. In germline, CDR1 is MNHEY, CDR2 SMNVEV (reference sequence). The CDR3 runs to 16 residues. CDR3 protein: CASSLKLTLAKNIQYF. The CDR3 DNA reads as TGTGCCAGCAGTTTAAAATTGACGTTAGCCAAAAACATTCAGTACTTC.

This clonotype was counted between two and nine times. The V call is TRBV20-1, the J call TRBJ2-2; D ambiguous. CDR3 length: 12 residues. Germline CDR1 and CDR2: DFQATT and SNEGSKA (reference sequence). V was trimmed by 3 bases and J by 5 bases, leaving 7 bases between them. CDR3 bases: TGCAGTGCTAGCAAATTAACCGGGGAGCTGTTTTTT. Translation gives CSASKLTGELFF.

Only a few counts were recorded for this clonotype. CDR3: CASSLAVGQTGEKLFF. The CDR3 DNA follows: TGTGCCAGCAGCTTGGCAGTCGGACAGACTGGTGAAAAACTGTTTTTT. The rearrangement joins TRBV5-5 to TRBJ1-4; D perhaps matches TRBD1 (6 bases). The V end was cut by 0 bases, the J end by 7 bases, with 16 bases between. CDR3 length: 16 residues. Germline V gene data show CDR1 as SGHKS and CDR2 as YYEKEE (reference sequence).

The J gene is TRBJ1-1, the V gene TRBV6-5, with a tentative D call TRBD1 (5 bases). V lost 0 bases to trimming and J lost 5 bases, with 16 bases between them. The CDR3 consists of 16 residues. Germline-derived CDR1 and CDR2 are MNHEY and SVGAGI. The CDR3 DNA reads as TGTGCCAGCAGTTACTCGAGGGGACCCCTTGGAACTGAAGCTTTCTTT. This translates into CASSYSRGPLGTEAFF.

This clonotype was picked up a small number of times. The gene calls are TRBV7-2 and TRBJ2-2; tentatively, D is TRBD2 (5 bases). Germline V gives CDR1 SGHTA, CDR2 FQGNSA. The CDR3 is 16 amino acids. V was trimmed by 5 bases and J by 8 bases, leaving 21 bases between them. The CDR3 spells CASSLRQRGEPGELFF. CDR3 coding DNA: TGTGCCAGCAGCCTCCGACAACGTGGGGAGCCGGGGGAGCTGTTTTTT.

This clonotype was seen only a few times. V gene TRBV5-1 combines with J gene TRBJ2-3; D may correspond to TRBD1 or TRBD2 (5 bases each). This CDR3 spans 13 amino acids. Germline CDR1 and CDR2: SGHRS and YFSETQ. The ends were cut back, 7 bases at V and 0 bases at J, with 9 bases in the middle. The CDR3: CASGGSSTDTQYF. The CDR3 DNA sequence: TGCGCCAGCGGGGGTTCTAGCACAGATACGCAGTATTTT. The entire variable domain, with the rest obtained from reference TRBV5-1 and TRBJ2-3, is as follows: KAGVTQTPRYLIKTRGQQVTLSCSPISGHRSVSWYQQTPGQGLQFLFEYFSETQRNKGNFPGRFSGRQFSNSRSEMNVSTLELGDSALYLCASGGSSTDTQYFGPGTRLTVL.

This clonotype was detected a few times. This chain connects TRBV5-1 to TRBJ2-3; D not certain. Germline CDR1 SGHRS, CDR2 YFSETQ. CDR3 size: 14 residues. Trimming stripped 0 bases from V and 4 bases from J, with 9 bases between. For the CDR3, the DNA is TGCGCCAGCAGCTTGGGACCCGCCTCAGATACGCAGTATTTT. It is translated as CASSLGPASDTQYF.

In regard to this clonotype: It may be a read error: a sequence one base away is much more abundant. The chain couples TRBV18 to TRBJ2-1, with D uncertain. This CDR3 is built from 14 residues. The ends were cut back, 5 bases at V and 6 bases at J, with 14 bases in the middle. CDR1 is KGHSH, CDR2 LQKENI, per germline. Here the CDR3 DNA reads TGTGCCAGCTCATCGGGCCAAATCCCCAATGAGCAGTTCTTC. Translation: CASSSGQIPNEQFF.

This chain joins TRBV5-1 and TRBJ2-1, with a tentative D call TRBD2 (6 bases). V dropped 7 bases and J dropped 5 bases, with 25 bases sitting between them. Looked up from germline, CDR1 is SGHRS and CDR2 is YFSETQ. The CDR3 is 17 residues long. CDR3: CASGESPIAAGDNEQFF. The CDR3 nucleotides read TGCGCCAGCGGCGAGAGCCCTATAGCGGCCGGGGACAATGAGCAGTTCTTC.

Turning to this clonotype: A read error may explain this, as a much larger clone is one base away. This rearrangement joins TRBV15 to TRBJ1-1, with TRBD1 matching over 10 bases. The CDR3 has 15 residues. Germline trimming cut 4 bases from V and 10 bases from J; bases unmatched to any gene: 12. Germline V CDR1 and CDR2: LNHNV, YYDKDF (reference sequence). In DNA form, the CDR3 reads TGTGCCACCAGCACCCTCGGGACAGGGGCGGCTGTAGCTTTCTTT. Amino acids: CATSTLGTGAAVAFF.

The chain joins TRBV7-2 to TRBJ2-5; no firm D call. The CDR3 contains 14 residues. Trimming cost V 1 base and J 4 bases, with 10 bases left between them. The germline V gene encodes CDR1 SGHTA and CDR2 FQGNSA. Here the CDR3 DNA reads TGTGCCAGCAGCTTAGTCTTTACCCGAGAGACCCAGTACTTC. Protein sequence: CASSLVFTRETQYF.

In this sample, this clonotype turned up many times. The chain uses TRBV27 and TRBJ2-2; a possible D gene is TRBD1 (5 bases). CDR3 size: 15 residues. Deletions cut 3 bases from V and 6 bases from J, with 14 bases between. In germline, CDR1 is MNHEY, CDR2 SMNVEV (reference sequence). The CDR3 DNA reads as TGTGCCAGCAGTTTGGGCGACAGTTTAGCCGGGGAGCTGTTTTTT. Translated, it gives CASSLGDSLAGELFF.

This clonotype was detected many times. The CDR3 nucleotides are TGCAGCGTTGCTATCCTTTCTGCGAACACTGAAGCTTTCTTT. Translated: CSVAILSANTEAFF. The chain uses TRBV29-1 and TRBJ1-1; D gene uncertain. This CDR3 spans 14 amino acids. V was trimmed by 4 bases and J by 1 base, leaving 13 bases between them. The germline V gene encodes CDR1 SQVTM and CDR2 ANQGSEA.

As regards this clonotype: A read error may explain this, as a much larger clone is one base away. The chain is built from TRBV5-5 and TRBJ2-3; D perhaps matches TRBD2 (6 bases). The CDR3 extends over 15 amino acids. Germline CDR1 reads SGHKS; CDR2 reads YYEKEE (reference sequence). Deletions cut 4 bases from V and 2 bases from J, with 14 bases between. The CDR3 DNA reads TGTGCCAGCAGCCTTGATTGGAGGGTCACAGATACGCAGTATTTT. Translation gives CASSLDWRVTDTQYF.

This clonotype was picked up many times. The genes are TRBV10-3 and TRBJ2-2; the match to TRBD1 covers 9 bases. Germline assignment: CDR1 ENHRY and CDR2 SYGVKD. V trimming: 8 bases; J trimming: 7 bases; junction bases outside the gene matches: 8. The CDR3 has 14 residues. CDR3 DNA sequence: TGTGCCATCGGTAGGACAGGGGACGGCGGGGAGCTGTTTTTT. Amino acids: CAIGRTGDGGELFF.

This clonotype was seen a few times. The J gene is TRBJ1-2, the V gene TRBV20-1; D uncertain. This CDR3 is 12 amino acids long. Germline V gene sequence: CDR1 DFQATT, CDR2 SNEGSKA (reference sequence). Trimming removed 5 bases at V and 6 bases at J, with 13 bases between. The CDR3 loop is CSALQEGDGYTF. As DNA, the CDR3 is TGCAGTGCTCTCCAGGAGGGTGATGGCTACACCTTC.

This clonotype occurred many times. This chain links TRBV7-9 with TRBJ2-1; 9 bases agree with TRBD2. V was pared by 3 bases and J by 3 bases, with 3 bases of the junction left unmatched. The germline V gene encodes CDR1 SEHNR and CDR2 FQNEAQ (reference sequence). The CDR3 spans 15 residues. CDR3 sequence (DNA): TGTGCCAGCAGCTTTAGCGGGAGTTTCTACAATGAGCAGTTCTTC. Its translation is CASSFSGSFYNEQFF.

This clonotype was recorded at least ten times. The chain employs TRBV2 and TRBJ2-4; D ambiguous. The V and J ends lost 6 bases and 7 bases respectively, with 10 bases between them. There are 12 residues in the CDR3. Per germline, CDR1 SNHLY and CDR2 FYNNEI. CDR3 protein: CASRFEANIQYF. CDR3 in DNA: TGTGCCAGCAGATTTGAGGCCAACATTCAGTACTTC.

At least ten counts were recorded for this clonotype. The chain couples TRBV4-1 to TRBJ2-1; 8 bases map to TRBD2. The J segment lost 6 bases and the V segment lost 1 base, leaving 8 bases of the junction unmatched. CDR1 and CDR2 (germline): MGHRA, YSYEKL. This CDR3 is 16 amino acids long. CDR3 sequence (DNA): TGCGCCAGCAGCCAAGCCCCAGCGGGAGTCGGCAATGAGCAGTTCTTC. Amino acid sequence: CASSQAPAGVGNEQFF.

Note on this clonotype: This could be a read error, since a much larger clone is one nucleotide away. This chain joins TRBV7-3 and TRBJ2-1, with D perhaps being TRBD1 or TRBD2 (5 bases each). Trimming stripped 5 bases from V and 12 bases from J, with 23 bases between. Looked up from germline, CDR1 is SGHTA and CDR2 is FQGTGA. The CDR3 sequence is 15 residues long. CDR3 region: CASSHPGAGRFRQFF. The DNA for the CDR3 is TGTGCCAGCAGCCATCCCGGGGCAGGGCGATTTCGGCAGTTCTTC.

This clonotype has a single count. An end of the junction differs from the germline gene, which may be a read error. The J gene is TRBJ1-1, the V gene TRBV29-1; D gene uncertain. This CDR3 spans 10 amino acids. Germline CDR1 and CDR2: SQVTM and ANQGSEA. The CDR3 coding sequence is TGCAGCGAACTCCACACTGAAGATTTCTTT. It is translated as CSELHTEDFF.

This clonotype was found many times. The chain couples TRBV11-2 to TRBJ2-1; unclear D gene. Germline loops: CDR1 SGHAT, CDR2 FQNNGV. The germline V and J ends were trimmed by 4 bases and 3 bases, with 1 base remaining between them. The CDR3 is made up of 11 amino acids. CDR3 region: CASSYYNEQFF. CDR3 DNA sequence: TGTGCCAGCAGCTACTACAATGAGCAGTTCTTC.

This clonotype has ten or more counts. The V gene is TRBV20-1, the J gene TRBJ2-1, with TRBD1 identical over 7 bases. Germline-derived CDR1 and CDR2 are DFQATT and SNEGSKA (reference sequence). There are 13 residues in the CDR3. V lost 6 bases, J lost 5 bases, and 7 bases stayed unmatched. CDR3 coding DNA: TGCAGTGCCCCTCCCCAGGGGGACAATGAGCAGTTCTTC. This translates into CSAPPQGDNEQFF.

This clonotype was counted at least ten times. V usage is TRBV29-1 and J usage is TRBJ1-5; no clear D. V lost 4 bases, J lost 5 bases, and 9 bases lay in between. Per germline, CDR1 SQVTM and CDR2 ANQGSEA. The CDR3 totals 12 residues. The CDR3, as DNA: TGCAGCGTTGTGAGCGGGGATCAGCCCCAGCATTTT. This gives the protein CSVVSGDQPQHF.